The T cell receptor (beta chain) under discussion was sequenced for a study of T cell responses to AZD1222 COVID-19 vaccine. Some clones are missing from TCRdb's copy, which holds only in-frame ones; the method was immunoSEQ multiplex PCR. The top ten hold 15% to 20% of the sample, which has some 42,000 clones, approximately 88% seen once. V dropped 5 bases and J dropped 3 bases, with 17 bases sitting between them. The CDR3 length is 16 residues. Germline V gives CDR1 SGHVS, CDR2 FNYEAQ. Comments on this clone: What it binds is unknown.

Pooled together were second doses at about 4 or about 12 weeks. Notes on the study in general: Spike-wide coverage was observed for vaccine-associated CD4 TCRs, with dominant responses at 160-218 and 743-854. Clonal diversity may have been underestimated, and the donors were mostly white British, with more females than males. It was only after the peak T cell response that any repertoires were sampled.

The chain recombines TRBV7-6 with TRBJ1-5, with D unclear. Sequencing used peripheral blood, obtained 28 days after the second AZD1222 dose. The receptor was isolated from an adult who received the AZD1222 COVID-19 vaccine. The CDR3: CASSARALGNNQPQHF. The CDR3 nucleotides are TGTGCCAGCAGCGCTCGGGCCCTAGGGAACAATCAGCCCCAGCATTTT.